The 28 T cell receptor beta chains listed next were all sequenced from one sample in a study of graft-versus-host responses after intestinal transplantation. For these TCRs, the target antigens are not known. Using immunoSEQ multiplex PCR, the repertoire was profiled, and TCRdb retains in-frame clones only, with some absent. The table has about 100,000 clones, roughly 84% seen once. This sample comprised unstimulated CD4+ T cells sorted from spleen or lymph node cells, obtained before transplant. The receptors derive from a human donor who was the organ donor for an intestinal transplant.

This chain uses TRBV2 with TRBJ1-1, with TRBD1 matching over 9 bases. Germline values: CDR1 SNHLY, CDR2 FYNNEI. V lost 5 bases, J lost 3 bases, and 10 bases stayed unmatched. The CDR3 runs to 16 residues. The CDR3 is CASSYDRGTGYTEAFF. In DNA form, the CDR3 reads TGTGCCAGCAGTTATGACCGTGGGACAGGGTACACTGAAGCTTTCTTT.

This clone was seen more than once but under ten times. The chain couples TRBV6-6 to TRBJ2-2; the match to TRBD2 covers 10 bases. The germline gives CDR1 MNHNY, CDR2 SVGAGI (reference sequence). With V trimmed by 0 bases and J by 5 bases, 3 bases remained unmatched. This CDR3 spans 16 amino acids. CDR3 sequence: CASSYSRTSGTGELFF. The CDR3 DNA follows: TGTGCCAGCAGTTACTCGAGGACTAGCGGTACCGGGGAGCTGTTTTTT.

This rearrangement joins TRBV29-1 to TRBJ1-2; 7 bases are a match to TRBD1. This CDR3 is 11 amino acids long. The J segment lost 3 bases and the V segment lost 6 bases, leaving 1 base of the junction unmatched. Germline V gene data show CDR1 as SQVTM and CDR2 as ANQGSEA. CDR3 sequence: CSVGTDYGYTF. In DNA, the CDR3 is TGCAGCGTCGGGACAGACTATGGCTACACCTTC.

The V gene is TRBV19, the J gene TRBJ2-7, with D possibly matching TRBD1 (6 bases). The germline V gene encodes CDR1 LNHDA and CDR2 SQIVND (reference sequence). The CDR3 length is 11 residues. Trimming removed 5 bases from V and 5 bases from J, with 7 bases in between. The CDR3 DNA reads as TGTGCCAGTAGTCAGGGGAACGAGCAGTACTTC. Translated, it gives CASSQGNEQYF.

This clone was seen just once. V gene TRBV5-4 combines with J gene TRBJ2-3, with D perhaps matching TRBD2 (5 bases). The germline V gene encodes CDR1 SGHNT and CDR2 YYREEE (reference sequence). This CDR3 contains 14 residues. Trimming shortened V by 0 bases and J by 2 bases, and 7 bases separated the two germline ends. Here the CDR3 reads CASSLGLPTDTQYF. CDR3 coding DNA: TGTGCCAGCAGCTTGGGACTACCCACAGATACGCAGTATTTT.

V usage is TRBV4-2 and J usage is TRBJ1-6; no reliable D call. V gave up 6 bases and J gave up 7 bases, with 16 bases separating them. The CDR3 covers 15 residues. Germline V gene sequence: CDR1 LGHNA, CDR2 YNFKEQ. The CDR3 coding sequence is TGTGCCAGCAGGCCTCTGGTGGTTGGGAATTCACCCCTCCACTTT. Its protein product is CASRPLVVGNSPLHF.

This rearrangement joins TRBV5-1 to TRBJ2-7; 11 bases line up with TRBD2. The length of the CDR3 is 13 residues. From germline, CDR1 is SGHRS and CDR2 YFSETQ. With 4 bases clipped from V and 10 bases from J, the junction kept 7 bases outside the gene matches. This chain's CDR3 is CASSPPGTSGQYF. Here the CDR3 DNA reads TGCGCCAGCAGCCCGCCCGGGACTAGCGGACAGTACTTC.

This chain uses TRBV28 with TRBJ2-7; 8 bases are shared with TRBD2. The CDR3 sequence is 14 residues long. Germline CDR1 MDHEN, CDR2 SYDVKM. With V trimmed by 5 bases and J by 6 bases, 9 bases remained unmatched. The CDR3 bases are TGTGCCAGCAGTCTCCTCGTTAGCGGGGTCGAGCAGTACTTC. This encodes CASSLLVSGVEQYF. Full variable domain (rest looked up from reference TRBV28 and TRBJ2-7): DVKVTQSSRYLVKRTGEKVFLECVQDMDHENMFWYRQDPGLGLRLIYFSYDVKMKEKGDIPEGYSVSREKKERFSLILESASTNQTSMYLCASSLLVSGVEQYFGPGTRLTVT.

Notes on this clone: Other DNA sequences of this sample code for an identical CDR3. The V call is TRBV9, the J call TRBJ1-3, with D unclear. Trimming stripped 0 bases from V and 0 bases from J, with 4 bases between. Germline CDR1 and CDR2: SGDLS and YYNGEE. This CDR3 spans 14 amino acids. CDR3: CASSVGNSGNTIYF. The CDR3 DNA follows: TGTGCCAGCAGCGTAGGTAACTCTGGAAACACCATATATTTT.

The genes are TRBV7-7 and TRBJ2-7; D perhaps matches TRBD1 (5 bases). Between the trimmed V and J ends, which lost 4 bases and 7 bases, there was a span of 17 bases. The CDR3 runs 14 residues. CDR1 and CDR2 from the germline V gene are SSHAT and FNYEAQ (reference sequence). CDR3 DNA sequence: TGTGCCAGCAGCTCCAGACAGCCCGGACGTGAGCAGTACTTC. Its translation: CASSSRQPGREQYF. The variable domain in full, with the rest retrieved from reference TRBV7-7 and TRBJ2-7, is GAGVSQSPRYKVTKRGQDVTLRCDPISSHATLYWYQQALGQGPEFLTYFNYEAQPDKSGLPSDRFSAERPEGSISTLTIQRTEQRDSAMYRCASSSRQPGREQYFGPGTRLTVT.

CDR3 coding DNA: TGTGCCAGCAGCCGTGACATGATTCGCACAGATACGCAGTATTTT. Its protein product is CASSRDMIRTDTQYF. This chain links TRBV11-2 with TRBJ2-3, with D uncertain. This CDR3 contains 15 residues. From germline, CDR1 is SGHAT and CDR2 FQNNGV. The germline V and J ends were trimmed by 5 bases and 1 base, with 13 bases remaining between them. Full variable domain (missing parts from reference TRBV11-2 and TRBJ2-3): EAGVAQSPRYKIIEKRQSVAFWCNPISGHATLYWYQQILGQGPKLLIQFQNNGVVDDSQLPKDRFSAERLKGVDSTLKIQPAKLEDSAVYLCASSRDMIRTDTQYFGPGTRLTVL.

A word on this clone: Other DNA sequences of this sample code for an identical CDR3. The chain has TRBV28 and TRBJ1-1; tentative D call: TRBD1 (5 bases). V lost 4 bases to trimming and J lost 5 bases, with 11 bases between them. There are 13 residues in the CDR3. Looked up from germline, CDR1 is MDHEN and CDR2 is SYDVKM. CDR3 nucleotides: TGTGCCAGCAGTTCGGGGCAGGGAACTGAAGCTTTCTTT. Translating it yields CASSSGQGTEAFF.

The genes are TRBV18 and TRBJ2-1; weak D call: TRBD2 (5 bases). Per germline, CDR1 KGHSH and CDR2 LQKENI. The CDR3 loop spans 15 amino acids. V was pared by 3 bases and J by 9 bases, with 18 bases between. The DNA for the CDR3 is TGTGCCAGCTCACCGGCTGGTCCTCCGGAGGTTGAGCAGTTCTTC. Amino acid sequence: CASSPAGPPEVEQFF. The full variable domain, completed using reference TRBV18 and TRBJ2-1, is NAGVMQNPRHLVRRRGQEARLRCSPMKGHSHVYWYRQLPEEGLKFMVYLQKENIIDESGMPKERFSAEFPKEGPSILRIQQVVRGDSAAYFCASSPAGPPEVEQFFGPGTRLTVL.

V and J are TRBV19 and TRBJ1-5, with 8 positions matching TRBD1. The CDR3 has 17 residues. The germline CDR1 and CDR2 sequences are LNHDA and SQIVND (reference sequence). J lost 7 bases, V lost 3 bases, and 14 bases had no gene match. CDR3 bases: TGTGCCAGTAGTATGGGAGGGGGCAGGGGGCTTTCCCAGCCCCAGCATTTT. Translating gives CASSMGGGRGLSQPQHF.

The chain couples TRBV27 to TRBJ2-3; 7 nucleotides align to TRBD1. CDR1 and CDR2 (germline): MNHEY, SMNVEV (reference sequence). Unmatched junction bases numbered 7, after V lost 3 bases and J lost 1 base. CDR3 length: 16 residues. CDR3 sequence: CASSFQGGRGTDTQYF. DNA for the CDR3: TGTGCCAGCAGTTTCCAAGGGGGCCGCGGCACAGATACGCAGTATTTT.

In its sample, this clone was seen a few times. This chain connects TRBV7-2 to TRBJ1-1, with no clear D. The CDR3 loop spans 11 amino acids. Germline V CDR1 and CDR2: SGHTA, FQGNSA. The germline V and J ends were trimmed by 4 bases and 8 bases, with 8 bases remaining between them. The CDR3 coding sequence is TGTGCCAGCAGCTGGGGATTGGAAGCTTTCTTT. Translating it yields CASSWGLEAFF.

The gene calls are TRBV5-1 and TRBJ2-3; D may correspond to TRBD1 or TRBD2 (6 bases each). The V and J ends lost 2 bases and 3 bases respectively, with 13 bases between them. The germline gives CDR1 SGHRS, CDR2 YFSETQ. This CDR3 contains 15 residues. CDR3 in DNA: TGCGCCAGCAGCTTAGGGGGGAAAACAACAGATACGCAGTATTTT. It is translated as CASSLGGKTTDTQYF.

In the case of this clone: An end of the junction differs from the germline gene, which may be a read error. CDR3 protein: CASSVGPNEKLLF. The CDR3 DNA is TGTGCCAGCAGCGTAGGACCTAATGAAAAACTGCTTTTT. V gene TRBV9 combines with J gene TRBJ1-4, with D hard to call. The CDR3 consists of 13 residues. Germline V gives CDR1 SGDLS, CDR2 YYNGEE.

The chain couples TRBV7-2 to TRBJ2-3; 8 nucleotides line up with TRBD2. The J segment lost 2 bases and the V segment lost 3 bases, leaving 4 bases of the junction unmatched. CDR3 length equals 15 residues. Looked up from germline, CDR1 is SGHTA and CDR2 is FQGNSA. DNA for the CDR3: TGTGCCAGCAGCTTGTGGCGGGGGGCCACAGATACGCAGTATTTT. It specifies CASSLWRGATDTQYF.

V gene TRBV7-2 combines with J gene TRBJ2-5, with a possible D match to TRBD1 (6 bases). This CDR3 region has 14 residues. Germline values: CDR1 SGHTA, CDR2 FQGNSA. V lost 3 bases, J lost 3 bases, and 11 bases lay in between. The CDR3 loop is CASSLDSRKETQYF. The CDR3 DNA reads as TGTGCCAGCAGCTTGGACAGCCGGAAAGAGACCCAGTACTTC.

The CDR3 loop reads CASSGDWAKQETQYF. In DNA, the CDR3 is TGTGCCAGCTCTGGGGATTGGGCTAAACAAGAGACCCAGTACTTC. The rearrangement joins TRBV6-5 to TRBJ2-5, with D unresolved. The germline V gene has CDR1 MNHEY and CDR2 SVGAGI. The CDR3 loop spans 15 amino acids. Trimming pared 8 bases from V and 2 bases from J, leaving 18 bases between.

This clone was detected only once. The rearrangement uses TRBV4-2 and TRBJ2-3, with TRBD2 identical over 9 bases. Germline assignment: CDR1 LGHNA and CDR2 YNFKEQ. This CDR3 has 16 residues. Trimming cost V 2 bases and J 4 bases; bases outside gene matches: 7. The CDR3 region is CASSQSAGGQADTQYF. The CDR3 DNA reads TGTGCCAGCAGCCAAAGCGCGGGGGGGCAGGCAGATACGCAGTATTTT.

This clone was seen a single time. The CDR3 spells CASSQPGRSGAAFF. The CDR3 region has the DNA TGTGCCAGCAGCCAACCTGGACGGAGCGGGGCAGCTTTCTTT. J is TRBJ1-1 and V is TRBV6-5; tentative D call: TRBD1 (5 bases). The CDR3 is made up of 14 amino acids. The V end was cut by 6 bases, the J end by 10 bases, with 21 bases between. The germline V gene encodes CDR1 MNHEY and CDR2 SVGAGI.

The rearrangement joins TRBV5-4 to TRBJ2-2; D is uncertain. Trimming pared 2 bases from V and 5 bases from J, leaving 13 bases between. There are 15 residues in the CDR3. Per the germline V gene, CDR1 is SGHNT and CDR2 is YYREEE (reference sequence). The CDR3 sequence: CASSFGHLGTGELFF. The DNA of the CDR3 is TGTGCCAGCAGCTTCGGGCACCTTGGGACCGGGGAGCTGTTTTTT.

The CDR3 spells CAISDILAAEAFF. CDR3 DNA sequence: TGTGCCATCAGTGATATTTTGGCAGCCGAAGCTTTCTTT. The chain links TRBV10-3 to TRBJ1-1, with no clear D. The germline gives CDR1 ENHRY, CDR2 SYGVKD. With 3 bases removed from V and 8 bases from J, the gap between germline ends came to 13 bases. The CDR3 is 13 residues long.

This chain uses TRBV28 with TRBJ2-3; a possible D gene is TRBD1 (5 bases). V was shortened by 0 bases and J by 1 base, with 8 bases between the two germline ends. CDR3 length: 15 residues. Germline V lookup: CDR1 MDHEN, CDR2 SYDVKM. CDR3 coding DNA: TGTGCCAGCAGTTTATGGACAGCCCGCACAGATACGCAGTATTTT. It codes for CASSLWTARTDTQYF.

The chain links TRBV6-5 to TRBJ2-7; D gene unclear. CDR1 and CDR2 from the germline V gene are MNHEY and SVGAGI. V lost 2 bases, J lost 3 bases, and 14 bases lay in between. CDR3 length: 15 residues. CDR3 DNA: TGTGCCAGCAGTTACGGTATCGGGCAGATCTACGAGCAGTACTTC. This translates into CASSYGIGQIYEQYF.

A few counts support this clone. The J gene is TRBJ1-4, the V gene TRBV7-9, with D possibly TRBD1 on 5 matching bases. This CDR3 spans 18 amino acids. V was shortened by 1 base and J by 0 bases, with 15 bases between the two germline ends. Germline V lookup: CDR1 SEHNR, CDR2 FQNEAQ (reference sequence). As DNA, the CDR3 is TGTGCCAGCAGCTTAGGACTCGGGACGGCGACAACTAATGAAAAACTGTTTTTT. Amino acid sequence: CASSLGLGTATTNEKLFF.